This T cell receptor (beta chain) was recorded in a study of shared clonotypes between healthy human individuals. Study conclusions and caveats: Naive subsets tended to show greater estimated richness than memory subsets. The study found about 5% of naive CD4 clonotypes shared across four donors. The diversity represented, both genetic and in exposure history, was limited by few donors.

This CDR3 is built from 13 residues. The V and J ends lost 0 bases and 4 bases respectively, with 7 bases between them. Per the germline V gene, CDR1 is SGHRS and CDR2 is YFSETQ. About this clone: No antigen is known for it. Other DNA sequences in the same sample also yield this CDR3.

This was a deep-level run. The data were produced by immunoSEQ multiplex PCR, yet TCRdb's version contains in-frame clones alone and is incomplete. This sample yields some 1.1 million clones, of which about 80% are seen a single time; 0.89% belongs to the top ten. The sample consisted of memory CD4+ T cells from PBMCs. Described subset: CD45RA-negative fraction. This sequence joins TRBV5-1 and TRBJ2-5; D may match TRBD1 or TRBD2 (6 bases each). The sequence was collected from a man younger than 35 in good health. Some clones in this sample may be carry-over from other donors' samples. The CDR3 protein is CASSLEGGETQYF. CDR3 DNA sequence: TGCGCCAGCAGCTTGGAGGGGGGAGAGACCCAGTACTTC.